Listed below are T cell receptor beta chains from one sample, sequenced in a study of Graves' ophthalmopathy and Graves' hyperthyroidism. TCRdb reanalysed the multiplex PCR reads using MiXCR and keeps one entry per CDR3 protein. In the table there are almost 400,000 distinct CDR3 sequences, about 16% of which are singletons. Sequenced: peripheral blood. These receptor sequences come from a young woman with Graves' ophthalmopathy. CDR3s include the opening cysteine and the closing phenylalanine or tryptophan. A D gene is named only where the DNA matches it firmly. Not every row has a clone size; where given, it reads once, few, many or a size class.

D gene	clone size	V gene	J gene	CDR3 DNA	CDR3 protein
.	many	TRBV5-1	TRBJ1-2	TGCGCCAGCAGCTTTGGGGGCACCGCTAACTATGGCTACACCTTC	CASSFGGTANYGYTF
TRBD1	many	TRBV19	TRBJ2-7	TGTGCCAGTAGTAATACAGGGGGCCCCTACGAGCAGTACTTC	CASSNTGGPYEQYF
TRBD1	many	TRBV28	TRBJ2-2	TGTGCCAGCAGTTCCATAACCACGCGGACAGGGGAGGCCACCGGGGAGCTGTTTTTT	CASSSITTRTGEATGELFF
.	.	TRBV15	TRBJ1-2	TGTGCCACCAGCAGAGCTCAGGGTTCCTATGGCTACACCTTC	CATSRAQGSYGYTF
.	many	TRBV5-1	TRBJ2-4	TGCGCCACCTTCCCGGTTGGCAAAAACATTCAGTACTTC	CATFPVGKNIQYF
TRBD1	many	TRBV12-3/TRBV12-4	TRBJ1-5	TGTGCCAGCAGACTCCTACAGGGGGCGGGACGGAATCAGCCCCAGCATTTT	CASRLLQGAGRNQPQHF
.	many	TRBV20-1	TRBJ1-1	TGCAGTGCTAGAGATCGGGGGCCTGAAGCTTTCTTT	CSARDRGPEAFF
.	many	TRBV20-1	TRBJ2-6	TGCAGTGCTAGAGACCCCTCTGGGGCCAACGTCCTGACTTTC	CSARDPSGANVLTF
TRBD1	many	TRBV20-1	TRBJ2-5	TGCAGTGCCTCGGACAGGGATCGAGAGACCCAGTACTTC	CSASDRDRETQYF
TRBD2	many	TRBV10-3	TRBJ2-2	TGTGCCATCAGTGCTGAGATGGGAGCGGGAGATGGCACCAGGGAGCTGTTTTTT	CAISAEMGAGDGTRELFF
.	many	TRBV19	TRBJ1-2	TGTGCCAGTAGTCATCGAGTTGTGCACGGCTACACCTTC	CASSHRVVHGYTF
TRBD1	many	TRBV7-2	TRBJ2-7	TGTGCCAGCAGCTTAATTTCGGACAGGGCCTACGAGCAGTACTTC	CASSLISDRAYEQYF
.	many	TRBV6-2/TRBV6-3	TRBJ2-7	TGTGCCAGCAGCTACTTAACCGAGCAGTACTTC	CASSYLTEQYF
.	many	TRBV30	TRBJ2-2	TGTGCCTGGAGTGTTACGGGCCGGGAGCTGTTTTTT	CAWSVTGRELFF
.	many	TRBV28	TRBJ2-7	TGTGCCAGCAGTCCCCGAGAGGGGCCCTACGAGCAGTACTTC	CASSPREGPYEQYF
.	.	TRBV15	TRBJ1-5	TGTGCCACCAGCAGAGATTTGGGCGGGGGGGCAGGAGCCCAGCATTTT	CATSRDLGGGAGAQHF
.	.	TRBV5-4	TRBJ1-1	TGTGCCAGCAGCTTGGAACAATGGAACACTGAAGCTTTCTTT	CASSLEQWNTEAFF
.	few	TRBV4-3	TRBJ2-7	TGCGCCAGCAGCCAAGGTCTTCCGGGACGGGCGAGCTCCTACGAGCAGTACTTC	CASSQGLPGRASSYEQYF
.	few	TRBV28	TRBJ1-5	TGTGCCAGCAGTTCCACAGATGGATATAGCAATCAGCCCCAGCATTTT	CASSSTDGYSNQPQHF
.	.	TRBV10-3	TRBJ2-7	TGTGCCATCAGTGAGTCGATGGGGAGCTCCTACGAGCAGTACTTC	CAISESMGSSYEQYF
.	many	TRBV6-5	TRBJ1-6	TGTGCCAGCAGACGTGACAGGAACTCCTATAATTCACCCCTCCACTTT	CASRRDRNSYNSPLHF
TRBD2	many	TRBV7-2	TRBJ2-7	TGTGCCAGCAGCCCTAGCGGGGGAGGGCGCCACGAGCAGTACTTC	CASSPSGGGRHEQYF
.	.	TRBV7-2	TRBJ2-7	TGTGCCAGCAGCTCTAGTGTTGGCTACGAGCAGTACTTC	CASSSSVGYEQYF
TRBD2	many	TRBV30	TRBJ2-7	TGTGCCTGGAGTGGCTGGACTAGCGGGAGATCTTCCTACGAGCAGTACTTC	CAWSGWTSGRSSYEQYF
.	many	TRBV15	TRBJ1-1	TGTGCCACCAGCAGACCCCAGGAGGGAAACACTGAAGCTTTCTTT	CATSRPQEGNTEAFF
.	many	TRBV11-2	TRBJ1-1	TGTGCCAGCAGCTTAGATGAGGCGGGCCGAACTGAAGCTTTCTTT	CASSLDEAGRTEAFF
.	many	TRBV19	TRBJ1-1	TGTGCCAGTAGCAAAAACAGGGCGGGGGACATGAACACTGAAGCTTTCTTT	CASSKNRAGDMNTEAFF
.	many	TRBV11-2	TRBJ1-5	TGTGCCAGCAGCTTATACTTGGCCACGAGGGCCAATCAGCCCCAGCATTTT	CASSLYLATRANQPQHF
.	many	TRBV27	TRBJ2-2	TGTGCCAGCAGGAGCGGGCGGGTCACCGGGGAGCTGTTTTTT	CASRSGRVTGELFF
.	many	TRBV2	TRBJ2-6	TGTGCCAGCGTCAGGGCCTCTGGGGCCAACGTCCTGACTTTC	CASVRASGANVLTF
.	many	TRBV19	TRBJ2-2	TGTGCCAGTAGTGACGGACAGCCAGCGGTCGGGGAGCTGTTTTTT	CASSDGQPAVGELFF
.	many	TRBV19	TRBJ2-7	TGTGCCAGTAGTGTAAAGGGGACTTACTTCTACGAGCAGTACTTC	CASSVKGTYFYEQYF
TRBD1	once	TRBV7-2	TRBJ1-1	TGTGCCAGCAGCTTCCGGACAGGTTGGACTGAAGCTTTCTTT	CASSFRTGWTEAFF
.	many	TRBV6-2/TRBV6-3	TRBJ1-2	TGTGCCAGCAGTTACTCGTGGCTCCTAGCTAACTATGGCTACACCTTC	CASSYSWLLANYGYTF
.	.	TRBV24-1	TRBJ2-7	TGTGCCACCCGACCCTACGAGCAGTACTTC	CATRPYEQYF
.	many	TRBV19	TRBJ1-5	TGTGCCAGTAGTATGAACACCGTGGGCAATCAGCCCCAGCATTTT	CASSMNTVGNQPQHF
TRBD2	many	TRBV5-1	TRBJ2-5	TGCGCCAGCAGCTTGGTCGAACGGAGCGGGGCTTTC	CASSLVERSGAF
.	many	TRBV10-3	TRBJ2-7	TGTGCCATCAGTGACTCAGGCGAGCAGTACTTC	CAISDSGEQYF
.	few	TRBV7-9	TRBJ1-2	TGTGCCAGCACCCCTAGCCAGGGCAAGTATGGCTACACCTTC	CASTPSQGKYGYTF
.	many	TRBV6-1	TRBJ1-1	TGTGCCAGCAGGGGGCTTGAAGCTTTCTTT	CASRGLEAFF
TRBD2	many	TRBV7-8	TRBJ2-7	TGTGCCAGCAGCCTTAGGGGATTAGCGGGGCCCCTTGGCGAGCAGTACTTC	CASSLRGLAGPLGEQYF
TRBD2	many	TRBV28	TRBJ2-7	TGTGCCAGCAGTTTGCCAGCGGGACTTTCCTACGAGCAGTACTTC	CASSLPAGLSYEQYF
.	.	TRBV12-3/TRBV12-4	TRBJ2-7	TGTGCCAGCAGTTTGTGGGCCTCCTACGAGCAGTACTTC	CASSLWASYEQYF